This TCR beta chain stems from a study of Graves' ophthalmopathy and Graves' hyperthyroidism (dated by TCRdb to 2017 to 2018). A note on the overall study: A patient counted as having stable hyperthyroidism if there was no progression to ophthalmopathy within 18 months of follow-up. The study used TCR beta repertoire signatures to distinguish Graves' ophthalmopathy from Graves' hyperthyroidism and to predict progression to ophthalmopathy. In total, 135 blood samples were TCR-sequenced: approximately 40 ophthalmopathy, some 75 hyperthyroidism and some 17 hyperthyroidism-to-ophthalmopathy patients. To explore V-J signatures distinguishing ophthalmopathy from hyperthyroidism, a discovery set of 100 patients (roughly 45 ophthalmopathy, over 55 stable hyperthyroidism) was enrolled. The independent validation cohort included approximately 19 hyperthyroidism patients plus 17 patients who later progressed from hyperthyroidism to ophthalmopathy. T-cell repertoires of thyroid tissue and blood were compared in over five hyperthyroidism patients. Once sampling was done, hyperthyroidism patients were given methimazole at a starting dose of 30 mg daily, while ophthalmopathy patients were given high-dose intravenous methylprednisolone. Results and caveats for the whole study, not just this receptor: In validation, the model predicted ophthalmopathy progression with less than 71% sensitivity and approximately 78% specificity; some 13 predicted patients were CT-confirmed with GO in a median of about 6.2 months. Most of the expanded thyroid clonotypes with a frequency above 0.001 were also detected in blood, and it was suggested that the thyroid immune response may be reflected by blood repertoires. Sample size was not statistically predetermined, and group allocation was not concealed from the investigators. In cross-validation, the 13-signature model distinguished ophthalmopathy from stable hyperthyroidism with approximately 85% sensitivity and roughly 81% specificity, and in the test set the corresponding values were about 80% and 75%.

This clonotype turned up a few times. No antigen is known for it. No much larger clone is present one base from it, and per-base qualities are unavailable. TCR beta CDR3 regions were amplified from RNA transcripts for repertoire sequencing. The first round of RT-PCR was done with HTBI primers and the Qiagen OneStep RT-PCR kit, and was followed by a second round of multiplex PCR, then size selection and purification. The libraries underwent paired-end sequencing with 100 bp reads on an Illumina HiSeq2000. Per the authors' processing: SOAPnuke was used to process the reads, throwing out any read that had adapters, had uncalled bases, had a mean Phred below 15, or lacked an exact constant-primer or identifier match. COPE v1.2.5 was used to merge high-quality paired reads. Clonotypes were defined as unique nucleotide sequences and were aligned to IMGT TRB V, D and J references using MiTCR v1.1. Analysis was restricted to V-J combinations with a frequency above 0.0001, which covered 98% to 99.2% of repertoires. For each V-J combination, a TCR clonal expansion and chaos score was defined as F50 clonal expansion divided by the chaos observed in the TCRdist matrix. Welch's t-statistics and random forest were used to narrow the features down to 13 V-J combinations, which were then fed into a naive Bayes classifier. Thyroid-blood repertoire similarity was quantified with the Morisita-Horn index. TCRdb reran the public reads through fastp at Q25 and MiXCR, keeping productive beta chains. Entries are consolidated by CDR3 protein sequence, retaining the most common genes and DNA. These V and J calls rely on TCRdb rather than the paper's analysis. Here the sample has approximately 1.2 million distinct CDR3 sequences; roughly two fifths occur a single time. The ten most abundant clones make up around 10% of the sample.

Its CDR3 holds 15 amino acids, cysteine through phenylalanine. Only the CDR3 region is kept as DNA, spanning 45 bases read in frame from base 1. Trimming removed 0 bases from V and 1 base from J, leaving 9 bases between the germline ends. Per the germline V gene (reference sequence), DFQATT is the CDR1 and SNEGSKA is the CDR2. Patients with hyperthyroidism were aged 18 to 65 years, had been newly diagnosed, and had a disease duration of less than 2 months. Patients were excluded if they had other autoimmune diseases, uncontrolled infections, pregnancy or lactation. Clinical symptoms, serum thyroxine, TRAb, thyroid ultrasound and orbital computed tomography were used for diagnosis. Trizol reagent was used to extract the total RNA, and its quality was then checked on an Agilent 2100 Bioanalyzer.

Recombination linked TRBV20-1 to TRBJ2-2; the D gene lacks a confident call. The sequence was obtained from an adult man with Graves' hyperthyroidism. Material for sequencing was peripheral blood or thyroid tissue (not recorded which). CDR3 region: CSARDRVVNTGELFF. The DNA sequence is as follows: TGCAGTGCTAGAGATCGGGTTGTGAACACCGGGGAGCTGTTTTTT.